Listed below are T cell receptor beta chains from one sample, sequenced in a study of blood T cells in healthy people across ages. TCRdb reprocessed the 5' RACE reads via MiXCR and lists one record per CDR3 protein. The table lists 750,000 to 1,000,000 distinct CDR3 sequences, about 29% of them singletons. Another study also made use of these data, one on T cells of mothers and their children.

The sample was blood. Receptors originate from a woman aged 40 to 50 in good health. Both conserved end residues are part of each CDR3. D genes are given only for firm matches. Only some rows state a clone size, as once, few, many or a class for expanded clones.

d_call,j_call,clone_size,v_call,cdr3_aa,cdr3_nt
TRBD1,TRBJ2-7,many,TRBV7-9,CASSLGQGIGEQYF,TGTGCCAGCAGCTTAGGACAGGGTATCGGCGAGCAGTACTTC
-,TRBJ2-3,few,TRBV18,CASSPDWGTSSTDTQYF,TGTGCCAGCTCACCGGACTGGGGGACCTCTAGCACAGATACGCAGTATTTT
-,TRBJ2-1,few,TRBV29-1,CSGTLGRYNVEQFF,TGCAGCGGGACCCTGGGACGGTACAATGTTGAGCAGTTCTTC
-,TRBJ2-7,few,TRBV9,CASSVDGTHYEQYF,TGTGCCAGCAGCGTAGACGGGACCCACTACGAGCAGTACTTC
TRBD1,TRBJ2-3,-,TRBV28,CASNLQGADTQYF,TGTGCCAGCAACCTACAGGGGGCAGATACGCAGTATTTT
-,TRBJ1-1,-,TRBV6-2/TRBV6-3,CASIRGTEAFF,TGTGCCAGCATCCGGGGGACTGAAGCTTTCTTT
-,TRBJ2-5,many,TRBV11-2,CASSFGPEETQYF,TGTGCCAGCAGCTTTGGGCCGGAAGAGACCCAGTACTTC
-,TRBJ2-3,few,TRBV29-1,CSVLGGLERTDTQYF,TGCAGCGTCCTAGGGGGGCTGGAACGCACAGATACGCAGTATTTT
TRBD2,TRBJ2-5,few,TRBV7-2,CASSLGLAGGVETQYF,TGTGCCAGCAGCTTAGGACTAGCGGGGGGGGTGGAGACCCAGTACTTC
TRBD2,TRBJ2-7,few,TRBV7-9,CASSRGTGTSSYEQYF,TGTGCCAGCAGCCGGGGAACGGGGACTAGCTCCTACGAGCAGTACTTC
TRBD1,TRBJ2-1,many,TRBV12-3/TRBV12-4,CASSGPGGYYNEQFF,TGTGCCAGCAGCGGTCCAGGGGGTTACTACAATGAGCAGTTCTTC
TRBD2,TRBJ2-7,few,TRBV30,CACTGTSGYEQYF,TGTGCCTGCACCGGGACTAGCGGCTACGAGCAGTACTTC
-,TRBJ1-5,many,TRBV20-1,CSLGVGNQPQHF,TGCAGTCTAGGGGTAGGCAATCAGCCCCAGCATTTT
-,TRBJ1-1,-,TRBV12-3/TRBV12-4,CASSLVDSENTEAFF,TGTGCCAGCAGTTTAGTGGACAGTGAGAACACTGAAGCTTTCTTT
-,TRBJ2-7,many,TRBV15,CATRQLPSSPYEQYF,TGTGCCACTCGGCAGCTCCCCTCGTCGCCCTACGAGCAGTACTTC